This T cell receptor (beta chain) was identified in a study of T cells in Graves' hyperthyroidism and ophthalmopathy. Broader study findings: Peripheral blood also featured most of the thyroid clonotypes expanded above 0.001.

RNA transcripts yielded amplified TCR beta CDR3 regions. With the HTBI primer set, the TCR CDR3 went through a first round of RT-PCR. One entry per CDR3 protein, called by TCRdb with MiXCR from the multiplex PCR reads. The data contain around 300,000 distinct CDR3 sequences, roughly 15% of them singletons. The sample holds many counts of this clonotype. The antigen remains undetermined. V gave up 6 bases and J gave up 2 bases; unmatched junction bases: 11. This CDR3 spans 16 amino acids. Germline loops: CDR1 SGHDT, CDR2 YYEEEE. The chain joins TRBV5-6 to TRBJ2-1, with TRBD2 matching over 7 bases. The sequenced sample was blood. The TCR originated in a woman between 40 and 55 years old with Graves' hyperthyroidism. The DNA for the CDR3 is TGTGCCAGCATAAGTAAGGGAGGGAGTCCCTACAATGAGCAGTTCTTC. It is translated as CASISKGGSPYNEQFF.